There are a few counts of the clone carrying this T cell receptor beta chain. Every donor was a healthy Caucasian. This record comes from a study of identical twins. TCRdb reprocessed the 5' RACE reads with MiXCR, giving one entry per CDR3 protein. The profile shows roughly 240,000 distinct CDR3 sequences, 7% to 8.5% of them singletons. Trimming left V 0 bases short and J 3 bases short, with 8 bases between. Looked up from germline, CDR1 is MNHEY and CDR2 is SVGEGT. The CDR3 has 14 amino acids. The data were also submitted as part of a second study, on yellow fever vaccine responses in identical twins. That paper notes: The T cell response to vaccination in identical twins was reportedly partly convergent and partly personalized.

The source is a woman under 30 in good health. V usage is TRBV6-2 or TRBV6-3 and J usage is TRBJ2-5; no reliable D call. The specimen sequenced was CD8+ T cells sorted from blood. The CDR3 DNA is TGTGCCAGCAGTTACTCCGGTGAGAAAGAGACCCAGTACTTC. It codes for CASSYSGEKETQYF.